This T cell receptor (beta chain) was recovered during a study of blood T cells in healthy people across ages. Study as a whole: Through template switching, about one barcoded beta molecule was captured per two T cells, as measured in model experiments. General study findings and limits: Getting older went along with TCR beta diversity per million T cells dropping roughly linearly. Diversity estimates from one million T cells were considered underestimates.

With respect to this clonotype: Its specificity is unknown.

Primed by a sample-barcoded 5' primer and a J-beta primer mix, a second PCR proceeded for roughly 6 to 12 cycles. Every single cDNA molecule received a tag from a template-switch adaptor with 12 random nucleotides. TCRdb redid the calling of the 5' RACE reads with MiXCR, one entry per CDR3 protein. Among 650,000 to 1,000,000 distinct CDR3 sequences, roughly 35% were seen once, and the ten largest hold 13%. The sequencing input was blood. The receptor's source is a man aged 18-30 years in good health.

CDR3 sequence: CSEAGTGSKDTQYF. The CDR3 nucleotides read TGCAGCGAGGCCGGGACAGGGTCGAAAGATACGCAGTATTTT. This chain joins TRBV29-1 and TRBJ2-3; 9 bases match TRBD1. The germline V gene has CDR1 SQVTM and CDR2 ANQGSEA. V shed 7 bases and J 5 bases; nucleotides not matched to a gene: 10. The CDR3 spans 14 residues.